The T cell receptor (beta chain) under discussion was sequenced for a study of T cell responses to AZD1222 COVID-19 vaccine. Overall study results and limits: Following two doses of AZD1222, Spike-specific TCR breadth and depth rose. The study identified only 6 or 7 AZD1222 recipients as seropositive at baseline. Mapped onto spike, vaccine-associated CD4 TCRs spanned it and were dominant at 160-218 and 743-854. In a largely white British group with more females than males, clonal diversity was possibly underestimated.

The method was immunoSEQ multiplex PCR; TCRdb's version includes in-frame clones alone and lacks a portion of them. The sample holds fewer than 140,000 clones, approximately 87% seen once. There are 15 residues in the CDR3. Germline lookup yields CDR1 SGHNT and CDR2 YYREEE (reference sequence). Trimming cost V 3 bases and J 3 bases; bases outside gene matches: 5. A remark on this clone: As yet, its antigen is unknown.

This TCR derives from an adult in good health. V usage is TRBV5-4 and J usage is TRBJ1-3; 8 bases line up with TRBD1. The sequencing here drew on peripheral blood, taken on day 0 of AZD1222 vaccination. The CDR3 nucleotides are TGTGCCAGCAGCTATCAGGGGGCAGTTGGAAACACCATATATTTT. This translates into CASSYQGAVGNTIYF. Full variable domain (rest looked up from reference TRBV5-4 and TRBJ1-3): ETGVTQSPTHLIKTRGQQVTLRCSSQSGHNTVSWYQQALGQGPQFIFQYYREEENGRGNFPPRFSGLQFPNYSSELNVNALELDDSALYLCASSYQGAVGNTIYFGEGSWLTVV.